This is a list of T cell receptor beta chains from one sample in a study of T cell repertoires in cytomegalovirus infection. These TCRs are of unknown antigen specificity. TCRdb independently ran MiXCR on the reads; one entry per CDR3 protein. The sample contains over 100,000 distinct CDR3 sequences, around 28% of which appear only once. Source: CD8+ T cells from cultured PBMCs, taken from culture after CMV antigen stimulation. These receptors originate from a human donor in good health (CMV status not recorded). Some clones in this sample may be carry-over from other donors' samples. The CDR3 runs from the conserved cysteine through the conserved F or W. D genes are given only for firm matches. Part of the rows lack a size; the others show once, few, many or a class for expanded clones.

>TRBD1|TRBJ1-2|TRBV5-1|few
TGCGCCAGCAGCCAGGGACAGGGTTACGATGGCTACACCTTC
CASSQGQGYDGYTF
>-|TRBJ1-2|TRBV15|-
TGTGCCACCAGCAGACAGGGCTACTATGGCTACACCTTC
CATSRQGYYGYTF
>TRBD1|TRBJ1-6|TRBV10-3|few
TGTGCCATCAGTGAGGCGCCGGGACAGATGAATTCACCCCTCCACTTT
CAISEAPGQMNSPLHF
>-|TRBJ1-1|TRBV6-2/TRBV6-3|-
TGTGCCAGCAGCCCACTTTGGAACACTGAAGCTTTCTTT
CASSPLWNTEAFF
>TRBD1|TRBJ1-6|TRBV12-3/TRBV12-4|few
TGTGCCAGCAGTTTAGGACAGGGGCCTTCACCCCTCCACTTT
CASSLGQGPSPLHF
>TRBD2|TRBJ2-7|TRBV11-2|few
TGTGCCAGCAGTCTCGGACTAGCGGGGGGCCCCGGGGGCTACGAGCAGTACTTC
CASSLGLAGGPGGYEQYF
>-|TRBJ2-3|TRBV10-3|few
TGTGCCATCAGTGACCTCGGAGGGGGCGACACAGATACGCAGTATTTT
CAISDLGGGDTDTQYF
>-|TRBJ1-4|TRBV28|-
TGTGCCAGCAGCTCCCCCCGGGACATCCGGGAAAAACTGTTTTTT
CASSSPRDIREKLFF
>TRBD2|TRBJ2-3|TRBV12-3/TRBV12-4|-
TGTGCCAGCAGTCACACACCCTGGACTAGCGGGGGCTCATCCACAGATACGCAGTATTTT
CASSHTPWTSGGSSTDTQYF
>-|TRBJ2-3|TRBV2|few
TGTGCCAGCAGGGATCGGGACGGAAGCACAGATACGCAGTATTTT
CASRDRDGSTDTQYF
>TRBD2|TRBJ2-3|TRBV7-8|many
TGTGCCAGCAGCGAAGGGGGGCTAGCGGGGACAGATACGCAGTATTTT
CASSEGGLAGTDTQYF
>-|TRBJ2-7|TRBV5-6|-
TGTGCCAGCAGCTTGGAAGGAACCTACTACGAGCAGTACTTC
CASSLEGTYYEQYF
>-|TRBJ1-2|TRBV6-6|-
TGTGCCAGCATTCGATCCCCCTATGGCTACACCTTC
CASIRSPYGYTF
>-|TRBJ2-7|TRBV10-3|-
TGTGCCATCAGAGGGGAGGACTCCTACGAGCAGTACTTC
CAIRGEDSYEQYF
>-|TRBJ2-1|TRBV12-3/TRBV12-4|-
TGTGCCAGCAGTTTAGCGATCGCAGGGCGAATGAATGAGCAGTTCTTC
CASSLAIAGRMNEQFF
>-|TRBJ2-7|TRBV28|-
TGTGCCAGCAGTTTGGGGGGATGGTACGAGCAGTACTTC
CASSLGGWYEQYF
>TRBD1|TRBJ1-1|TRBV15|-
TGTGCCACCAGCAGGTTCAGGGGGAGGCTGACATCTTTCTTT
CATSRFRGRLTSFF
>-|TRBJ2-6|TRBV7-9|many
TGTGCCAGCAGCTTGGGGGGGCTTGGGGCCAACGTCCTGACTTTC
CASSLGGLGANVLTF
>TRBD2|TRBJ2-2|TRBV12-3/TRBV12-4|few
TGTGCCAGCAGTTCCGGACTAGCGGGAAACGGGGAGCTGTTTTTT
CASSSGLAGNGELFF
>TRBD2|TRBJ2-1|TRBV7-9|few
TGTGCCAGCAGCTTACCTCTAGCGGGGGTCGGCAATGAGCAGTTCTTC
CASSLPLAGVGNEQFF
>TRBD1|TRBJ2-7|TRBV19|-
TGTGCCAGTAGTATCGACAGGGTGTACGAGCAGTACTTC
CASSIDRVYEQYF
>TRBD2|TRBJ2-5|TRBV27|few
TGTGCCAGCAGTTTCTACGCGGGGGGGCAAGAGACCCAGTACTTC
CASSFYAGGQETQYF
>-|TRBJ1-5|TRBV6-1|-
TGTGCCAGCAGGGAAGGTCAGGGGAATCAGCCCCAGCATTTT
CASREGQGNQPQHF
>-|TRBJ1-6|TRBV12-3/TRBV12-4|many
TGTGCCAGCAGTTTGGACATGGGCTATAATTCACCCCTCCACTTT
CASSLDMGYNSPLHF
>-|TRBJ1-2|TRBV12-3/TRBV12-4|-
TGTGCCAGCAGTCCCGGGAGCGGACATGGCTACACCTTC
CASSPGSGHGYTF
>TRBD2|TRBJ2-3|TRBV6-8|-
TGTGCCAGCAGTTACTCGGTCCTAGCGGGGGGGGACACAGATACGCAGTATTTT
CASSYSVLAGGDTDTQYF
>TRBD1|TRBJ1-1|TRBV13|many
TGTGCCAGCAACCCCTGGACAGGCACCAGCGAGACTGAAGCTTTCTTT
CASNPWTGTSETEAFF
>-|TRBJ1-2|TRBV7-2|-
TGTGCCAGCAGCTCACCTGGACCGGGACGGTCTATACTTAACTATGGCTACACCTTC
CASSSPGPGRSILNYGYTF
>-|TRBJ1-1|TRBV7-9|few
TGTGCCAGCAGCTTAGGTCCTCTGTATACGAACACTGAAGCTTTCTTT
CASSLGPLYTNTEAFF
>-|TRBJ2-6|TRBV24-1|-
TGTGCCACCCATCCCGAAGGTGGGGCCAACGTCCTGACTTTC
CATHPEGGANVLTF
>TRBD1|TRBJ1-2|TRBV29-1|few
TGCAGCGTTGAAGCCCCGGACAGGGTTAGTGGCTACACCTTC
CSVEAPDRVSGYTF
>-|TRBJ2-1|TRBV2|few
TGTGCCAGCAGTGGTGGCAGCGACCCGGTGGATGAGCAGTTCTTC
CASSGGSDPVDEQFF
>-|TRBJ2-5|TRBV18|few
TGTGCCAGCTCACCACAGTACCAAGAGACCCAGTACTTC
CASSPQYQETQYF
>-|TRBJ1-1|TRBV27|-
TGTGCCAGCAGTTTGAAGGCGAACACTGAAGCTTTCTTT
CASSLKANTEAFF
>-|TRBJ1-1|TRBV2|few
TGTGCCAGCAGTGCAGGGAACACTGAAGCTTTCTTT
CASSAGNTEAFF
>-|TRBJ2-7|TRBV7-4|-
TGTGCCAGCAGCCCTCTCTTCGGGGAACGTAACGAGCAGTACTTC
CASSPLFGERNEQYF
>-|TRBJ2-7|TRBV2|-
TGTGCCAGCAGTGAGATGATTAGCCCGAAGGAGCAGTACTTC
CASSEMISPKEQYF
>TRBD1|TRBJ2-1|TRBV7-9|many
TGTGCCAGCAGTTCTCAGGGGGCCCACAATGAGCAGTTCTTC
CASSSQGAHNEQFF
>TRBD1|TRBJ2-5|TRBV7-8|many
TGTGCCAGCAGCTTCGACAGGGGGCCGAGAGAGACCCAGTACTTC
CASSFDRGPRETQYF
>-|TRBJ2-7|TRBV11-1|-
TGTGCCAGCAGCTCCCGAACCCCCAGCGGGCTACGCTACGAGCAGTACTTC
CASSSRTPSGLRYEQYF
>-|TRBJ2-7|TRBV27|many
TGTGCCAGCAGTTTGGGCAGAAGATACGAGCAGTACTTC
CASSLGRRYEQYF
>-|TRBJ2-7|TRBV7-2|many
TGTGCCAGCAGCTTAGAGGGACAGTCGCGGGGGCCCGAGCAGTACTTC
CASSLEGQSRGPEQYF